A single sample is the source of the 23 T cell receptor beta chains below, sequenced in a study of blood T cell repertoires in COVID-19. Generated by immunoSEQ multiplex PCR, the TCRdb table keeps only in-frame clones and is missing some. The sample carries over 120,000 clones, about nine tenths recorded once. The sample was PBMCs or T cells enriched from blood (not recorded which). The receptors were sampled from a man in his forties or fifties who had recovered from COVID-19.

The V call is TRBV4-3, the J call TRBJ2-1; D is perhaps TRBD1 (5 bases). V lost 3 bases, J lost 15 bases, and 24 bases lay in between. This CDR3 is 15 amino acids long. CDR1 is LGHNA, CDR2 YSLEER, per germline. This CDR3 is CASSHASDPGLMAFF. CDR3 DNA sequence: TGCGCCAGCAGCCATGCGTCGGATCCAGGGTTGATGGCGTTCTTC.

J is TRBJ2-3 and V is TRBV10-2; possibly TRBD2 for D (6 bases). CDR1 is WSHSY, CDR2 SAAADI, per germline. This CDR3 comprises 14 residues. Trimming left V 6 bases short and J 4 bases short, with 14 bases between. The CDR3 bases are TGCGCCAGCAGCCGGGACTCCGAGGCAGATACGCAGTATTTT. It translates to CASSRDSEADTQYF.

J is TRBJ2-2 and V is TRBV9; 8 bases fit TRBD1. V trimming: 2 bases; J trimming: 2 bases; junction bases outside the gene matches: 8. The CDR3 spans 17 residues. CDR1 is SGDLS and CDR2 is YYNGEE in the germline V gene. This CDR3 reads CASSVAWTGHNTGELFF. In nucleotides, the CDR3 is TGTGCCAGCAGCGTCGCCTGGACAGGGCATAACACCGGGGAGCTGTTTTTT.

The J gene is TRBJ1-3, the V gene TRBV2, with unresolved D. V was pared by 7 bases and J by 4 bases, with 11 bases between. CDR3 length: 13 amino acids. Germline assignment: CDR1 SNHLY and CDR2 FYNNEI. The CDR3 is CASIRGLGNTIYF. The CDR3 nucleotides are TGTGCCAGCATTAGAGGATTAGGAAACACCATATATTTT.

V gene TRBV7-8 combines with J gene TRBJ2-3; D possibly corresponds to TRBD2 (7 bases). Per germline, CDR1 SGHVS and CDR2 FQNEAQ. Trimming removed 1 base from V and 3 bases from J, with 14 bases in between. This CDR3 contains 16 residues. The CDR3 region has the DNA TGTGCCAGCAGCTTAGACCAGGGAGGGGGTACAGATACGCAGTATTTT. The encoded protein is CASSLDQGGGTDTQYF.

The chain couples TRBV4-3 to TRBJ1-1, with D hard to call. Trimming pared 1 base from V and 1 base from J, leaving 7 bases between. The CDR3 length is 14 residues. Germline-derived CDR1 and CDR2 are LGHNA and YSLEER. The CDR3 nucleotides read TGCGCCAGCAGCCAAGGTTACTGGAACACTGAAGCTTTCTTT. It is translated as CASSQGYWNTEAFF.

The V gene is TRBV28, the J gene TRBJ2-7; 10 positions match TRBD2. In germline, CDR1 is MDHEN, CDR2 SYDVKM. Trimming removed 5 bases from V and 2 bases from J; junction bases left unmatched: 6. This CDR3 region has 15 residues. The CDR3 nucleotides are TGTGCCAGCAGTCGAAGCGGGGGGGCTCCCTACGAGCAGTACGTC. Translated: CASSRSGGAPYEQYV.

In nucleotides, the CDR3 is TGTGCCAGCAGTTACTCGACCAGGGATTCATATGGCTACACCTTC. It codes for CASSYSTRDSYGYTF. The chain uses TRBV6-6 and TRBJ1-2; a weak D match, TRBD1 (5 bases). The CDR3 has 15 amino acids. Trimming pared 0 bases from V and 5 bases from J, leaving 13 bases between. Per the germline V gene, CDR1 is MNHNY and CDR2 is SVGAGI (reference sequence).

The gene calls are TRBV14 and TRBJ2-1; TRBD2 matches 10 bases. The CDR3 runs 17 residues. V shed 4 bases, J shed 3 bases, and the junction held 9 bases outside the gene matches. Germline loops: CDR1 SGHDN, CDR2 FVKESK. The CDR3 DNA is TGTGCCAGCAGCCGAAGGACTGCTAGCGGGGGCTACAATGAGCAGTTCTTC. Encoded protein: CASSRRTASGGYNEQFF. Using reference TRBV14 and TRBJ2-1 for the parts outside the CDR3, the full variable domain is EAGVTQFPSHSVIEKGQTVTLRCDPISGHDNLYWYRRVMGKEIKFLLHFVKESKQDESGMPNNRFLAERTGGTYSTLKVQPAELEDSGVYFCASSRRTASGGYNEQFFGPGTRLTVL.

The V gene is TRBV5-1, the J gene TRBJ1-1, with 8 nucleotides matching TRBD1. With 4 bases clipped from V and 0 bases from J, the junction kept 2 bases outside the gene matches. There are 14 residues in the CDR3. CDR1 and CDR2 from the germline V gene are SGHRS and YFSETQ. CDR3 in amino acids: CASSEDRVNTEAFF. In DNA form, the CDR3 reads TGCGCCAGCAGCGAGGACAGGGTGAACACTGAAGCTTTCTTT. Looking up the rest from reference TRBV5-1 and TRBJ1-1 gives the full variable domain: KAGVTQTPRYLIKTRGQQVTLSCSPISGHRSVSWYQQTPGQGLQFLFEYFSETQRNKGNFPGRFSGRQFSNSRSEMNVSTLELGDSALYLCASSEDRVNTEAFFGQGTRLTVV.

J is TRBJ2-2 and V is TRBV6-5; D perhaps matches TRBD2 (6 bases). Germline assignment: CDR1 MNHEY and CDR2 SVGAGI. V was clipped by 5 bases and J by 2 bases, with 12 bases between them. There are 15 residues in the CDR3. CDR3 sequence (DNA): TGTGCCAGCAGTCCCGGGACTCCTAACACCGGGGAGCTGTTTTTT. It codes for CASSPGTPNTGELFF.

This clone is labeled as medium-sized. The rearrangement joins TRBV28 to TRBJ2-7; the match to TRBD1 covers 8 bases. V was pared by 2 bases and J by 2 bases, with 11 bases of the junction left unmatched. The CDR3 consists of 17 residues. The germline V gene encodes CDR1 MDHEN and CDR2 SYDVKM. The CDR3 here is CASSLAFGQGAPYEQYV. The CDR3 DNA reads as TGTGCCAGCAGTTTAGCGTTTGGGCAGGGGGCCCCCTACGAGCAGTACGTC.

This rearrangement joins TRBV19 to TRBJ2-1, with 9 bases aligning to TRBD2. From germline, CDR1 is LNHDA and CDR2 SQIVND (reference sequence). The CDR3 is 16 residues long. With V trimmed by 3 bases and J by 0 bases, 3 bases remained unmatched. This CDR3 is CASSIISGGSYNEQFF. The DNA for the CDR3 is TGTGCCAGTAGTATCATTAGCGGGGGCTCCTACAATGAGCAGTTCTTC.

The J gene is TRBJ1-2, the V gene TRBV4-3; 7 bases align to TRBD1. The CDR3 consists of 15 residues. Germline-derived CDR1 and CDR2 are LGHNA and YSLEER. The ends lost 0 bases at V and 1 base at J; junction bases unmatched: 2. This CDR3 reads CASSQETGDNYGYTF. CDR3 nucleotides: TGCGCCAGCAGCCAAGAAACAGGGGATAACTATGGCTACACCTTC.

The chain employs TRBV4-1 and TRBJ2-5, with D possibly TRBD2 on 5 matching bases. The V gene lost 0 bases and the J gene lost 4 bases, with 12 bases spanning the gap. The CDR3 is 15 residues long. In germline, CDR1 is MGHRA, CDR2 YSYEKL. The CDR3 region is CASSQEGTSSETQYF. CDR3 nucleotides: TGCGCCAGCAGCCAAGAAGGTACTAGTTCAGAGACCCAGTACTTC.

The CDR3 sequence is CASSRGLGLETQYF. CDR3 nucleotide sequence: TGCGCCAGCAGTCGGGGACTGGGTTTGGAGACCCAGTACTTC. J is TRBJ2-5 and V is TRBV4-3, with D possibly matching TRBD2 (6 bases). The germline V gene has CDR1 LGHNA and CDR2 YSLEER. CDR3 length equals 14 residues. Deletions cut 6 bases from V and 5 bases from J, with 16 bases between.

CDR3 DNA: TGTGCCAGCAGTTTAACGGGGGGGCGTGAAGCTTTCTTT. The encoded protein is CASSLTGGREAFF. The chain recombines TRBV28 with TRBJ1-1, with D tentatively TRBD1 (6 bases). CDR1 and CDR2 from the germline V gene are MDHEN and SYDVKM. The CDR3 totals 13 residues. The V end lost 2 bases, the J end lost 7 bases, and 11 bases lay between the germline ends.

V usage is TRBV15 and J usage is TRBJ2-3, with 11 bases lining up with TRBD2. V shed 5 bases and J 8 bases; nucleotides not matched to a gene: 6. In germline, CDR1 is LNHNV, CDR2 YYDKDF (reference sequence). CDR3 size: 14 residues. This chain's CDR3 is CATSLAGGGPTQYF. The CDR3 DNA is TGTGCCACCAGCCTAGCGGGGGGTGGGCCTACGCAGTATTTT. Together with reference TRBV15 and TRBJ2-3, the CDR3 gives the full variable domain: DAMVIQNPRYQVTQFGKPVTLSCSQTLNHNVMYWYQQKSSQAPKLLFHYYDKDFNNEADTPDNFQSRRPNTSFCFLDIRSPGLGDTAMYLCATSLAGGGPTQYFGPGTRLTVL.

The chain has TRBV28 and TRBJ1-6; 8 positions agree with TRBD1. Germline V gene data show CDR1 as MDHEN and CDR2 as SYDVKM. This CDR3 comprises 20 residues. The V gene end was trimmed by 4 bases and the J gene end by 0 bases; junction bases not matched to a gene: 14. This CDR3 is CASSSPPGGSKSSYNSPLHF. The CDR3 bases are TGTGCCAGCAGTTCTCCACCAGGGGGCTCTAAGAGCTCCTATAATTCACCCCTCCACTTT.

The J gene is TRBJ2-2, the V gene TRBV7-8, with 7 bases matching TRBD1. Germline CDR1 and CDR2: SGHVS and FQNEAQ. V dropped 5 bases and J dropped 3; count of bases not matched to a gene: 12. This CDR3 has 17 amino acids. The chain's CDR3 is CASSPSLRDRDTGELFF. CDR3 bases: TGTGCCAGCAGCCCGTCCCTTCGGGACAGAGACACCGGGGAGCTGTTTTTT.

The DNA for the CDR3 is TGTGCCAGTGGAGGGATGTCAACTAATGAAAAACTGTTTTTT. It codes for CASGGMSTNEKLFF. V usage is TRBV19 and J usage is TRBJ1-4; D is unclear. V was cut by 8 bases and J by 0 bases, with 10 bases left in between. CDR3 length: 14 residues. Germline V gene data show CDR1 as LNHDA and CDR2 as SQIVND (reference sequence).

The rearrangement joins TRBV5-8 to TRBJ1-5, with D possibly TRBD1 on 5 matching bases. The CDR3 is made up of 15 amino acids. Trimming shortened V by 6 bases and J by 6 bases, and 19 bases separated the two germline ends. CDR1 is SGHTS, CDR2 YDEGEE, per germline. The CDR3 nucleotides read TGTGCCAGCAACAGGAAAACAGGTACCTCTCAGCCCCAGCATTTT. As protein: CASNRKTGTSQPQHF. Looking up the rest from reference TRBV5-8 and TRBJ1-5 gives the full variable domain: EAGVTQSPTHLIKTRGQQATLRCSPISGHTSVYWYQQALGLGLQFLLWYDEGEERNRGNFPPRFSGRQFPNYSSELNVNALELEDSALYLCASNRKTGTSQPQHFGDGTRLSIL.

V and J are TRBV28 and TRBJ2-5, with 13 bases that match TRBD2. The CDR3 covers 14 residues. Trimming cost V 4 bases and J 6 bases; bases outside gene matches: 2. CDR1 is MDHEN and CDR2 is SYDVKM in the germline V gene. CDR3 sequence reads: CASSWTSGSQTQYF. CDR3 DNA sequence: TGTGCCAGCAGTTGGACTAGCGGGAGTCAGACCCAGTACTTC.